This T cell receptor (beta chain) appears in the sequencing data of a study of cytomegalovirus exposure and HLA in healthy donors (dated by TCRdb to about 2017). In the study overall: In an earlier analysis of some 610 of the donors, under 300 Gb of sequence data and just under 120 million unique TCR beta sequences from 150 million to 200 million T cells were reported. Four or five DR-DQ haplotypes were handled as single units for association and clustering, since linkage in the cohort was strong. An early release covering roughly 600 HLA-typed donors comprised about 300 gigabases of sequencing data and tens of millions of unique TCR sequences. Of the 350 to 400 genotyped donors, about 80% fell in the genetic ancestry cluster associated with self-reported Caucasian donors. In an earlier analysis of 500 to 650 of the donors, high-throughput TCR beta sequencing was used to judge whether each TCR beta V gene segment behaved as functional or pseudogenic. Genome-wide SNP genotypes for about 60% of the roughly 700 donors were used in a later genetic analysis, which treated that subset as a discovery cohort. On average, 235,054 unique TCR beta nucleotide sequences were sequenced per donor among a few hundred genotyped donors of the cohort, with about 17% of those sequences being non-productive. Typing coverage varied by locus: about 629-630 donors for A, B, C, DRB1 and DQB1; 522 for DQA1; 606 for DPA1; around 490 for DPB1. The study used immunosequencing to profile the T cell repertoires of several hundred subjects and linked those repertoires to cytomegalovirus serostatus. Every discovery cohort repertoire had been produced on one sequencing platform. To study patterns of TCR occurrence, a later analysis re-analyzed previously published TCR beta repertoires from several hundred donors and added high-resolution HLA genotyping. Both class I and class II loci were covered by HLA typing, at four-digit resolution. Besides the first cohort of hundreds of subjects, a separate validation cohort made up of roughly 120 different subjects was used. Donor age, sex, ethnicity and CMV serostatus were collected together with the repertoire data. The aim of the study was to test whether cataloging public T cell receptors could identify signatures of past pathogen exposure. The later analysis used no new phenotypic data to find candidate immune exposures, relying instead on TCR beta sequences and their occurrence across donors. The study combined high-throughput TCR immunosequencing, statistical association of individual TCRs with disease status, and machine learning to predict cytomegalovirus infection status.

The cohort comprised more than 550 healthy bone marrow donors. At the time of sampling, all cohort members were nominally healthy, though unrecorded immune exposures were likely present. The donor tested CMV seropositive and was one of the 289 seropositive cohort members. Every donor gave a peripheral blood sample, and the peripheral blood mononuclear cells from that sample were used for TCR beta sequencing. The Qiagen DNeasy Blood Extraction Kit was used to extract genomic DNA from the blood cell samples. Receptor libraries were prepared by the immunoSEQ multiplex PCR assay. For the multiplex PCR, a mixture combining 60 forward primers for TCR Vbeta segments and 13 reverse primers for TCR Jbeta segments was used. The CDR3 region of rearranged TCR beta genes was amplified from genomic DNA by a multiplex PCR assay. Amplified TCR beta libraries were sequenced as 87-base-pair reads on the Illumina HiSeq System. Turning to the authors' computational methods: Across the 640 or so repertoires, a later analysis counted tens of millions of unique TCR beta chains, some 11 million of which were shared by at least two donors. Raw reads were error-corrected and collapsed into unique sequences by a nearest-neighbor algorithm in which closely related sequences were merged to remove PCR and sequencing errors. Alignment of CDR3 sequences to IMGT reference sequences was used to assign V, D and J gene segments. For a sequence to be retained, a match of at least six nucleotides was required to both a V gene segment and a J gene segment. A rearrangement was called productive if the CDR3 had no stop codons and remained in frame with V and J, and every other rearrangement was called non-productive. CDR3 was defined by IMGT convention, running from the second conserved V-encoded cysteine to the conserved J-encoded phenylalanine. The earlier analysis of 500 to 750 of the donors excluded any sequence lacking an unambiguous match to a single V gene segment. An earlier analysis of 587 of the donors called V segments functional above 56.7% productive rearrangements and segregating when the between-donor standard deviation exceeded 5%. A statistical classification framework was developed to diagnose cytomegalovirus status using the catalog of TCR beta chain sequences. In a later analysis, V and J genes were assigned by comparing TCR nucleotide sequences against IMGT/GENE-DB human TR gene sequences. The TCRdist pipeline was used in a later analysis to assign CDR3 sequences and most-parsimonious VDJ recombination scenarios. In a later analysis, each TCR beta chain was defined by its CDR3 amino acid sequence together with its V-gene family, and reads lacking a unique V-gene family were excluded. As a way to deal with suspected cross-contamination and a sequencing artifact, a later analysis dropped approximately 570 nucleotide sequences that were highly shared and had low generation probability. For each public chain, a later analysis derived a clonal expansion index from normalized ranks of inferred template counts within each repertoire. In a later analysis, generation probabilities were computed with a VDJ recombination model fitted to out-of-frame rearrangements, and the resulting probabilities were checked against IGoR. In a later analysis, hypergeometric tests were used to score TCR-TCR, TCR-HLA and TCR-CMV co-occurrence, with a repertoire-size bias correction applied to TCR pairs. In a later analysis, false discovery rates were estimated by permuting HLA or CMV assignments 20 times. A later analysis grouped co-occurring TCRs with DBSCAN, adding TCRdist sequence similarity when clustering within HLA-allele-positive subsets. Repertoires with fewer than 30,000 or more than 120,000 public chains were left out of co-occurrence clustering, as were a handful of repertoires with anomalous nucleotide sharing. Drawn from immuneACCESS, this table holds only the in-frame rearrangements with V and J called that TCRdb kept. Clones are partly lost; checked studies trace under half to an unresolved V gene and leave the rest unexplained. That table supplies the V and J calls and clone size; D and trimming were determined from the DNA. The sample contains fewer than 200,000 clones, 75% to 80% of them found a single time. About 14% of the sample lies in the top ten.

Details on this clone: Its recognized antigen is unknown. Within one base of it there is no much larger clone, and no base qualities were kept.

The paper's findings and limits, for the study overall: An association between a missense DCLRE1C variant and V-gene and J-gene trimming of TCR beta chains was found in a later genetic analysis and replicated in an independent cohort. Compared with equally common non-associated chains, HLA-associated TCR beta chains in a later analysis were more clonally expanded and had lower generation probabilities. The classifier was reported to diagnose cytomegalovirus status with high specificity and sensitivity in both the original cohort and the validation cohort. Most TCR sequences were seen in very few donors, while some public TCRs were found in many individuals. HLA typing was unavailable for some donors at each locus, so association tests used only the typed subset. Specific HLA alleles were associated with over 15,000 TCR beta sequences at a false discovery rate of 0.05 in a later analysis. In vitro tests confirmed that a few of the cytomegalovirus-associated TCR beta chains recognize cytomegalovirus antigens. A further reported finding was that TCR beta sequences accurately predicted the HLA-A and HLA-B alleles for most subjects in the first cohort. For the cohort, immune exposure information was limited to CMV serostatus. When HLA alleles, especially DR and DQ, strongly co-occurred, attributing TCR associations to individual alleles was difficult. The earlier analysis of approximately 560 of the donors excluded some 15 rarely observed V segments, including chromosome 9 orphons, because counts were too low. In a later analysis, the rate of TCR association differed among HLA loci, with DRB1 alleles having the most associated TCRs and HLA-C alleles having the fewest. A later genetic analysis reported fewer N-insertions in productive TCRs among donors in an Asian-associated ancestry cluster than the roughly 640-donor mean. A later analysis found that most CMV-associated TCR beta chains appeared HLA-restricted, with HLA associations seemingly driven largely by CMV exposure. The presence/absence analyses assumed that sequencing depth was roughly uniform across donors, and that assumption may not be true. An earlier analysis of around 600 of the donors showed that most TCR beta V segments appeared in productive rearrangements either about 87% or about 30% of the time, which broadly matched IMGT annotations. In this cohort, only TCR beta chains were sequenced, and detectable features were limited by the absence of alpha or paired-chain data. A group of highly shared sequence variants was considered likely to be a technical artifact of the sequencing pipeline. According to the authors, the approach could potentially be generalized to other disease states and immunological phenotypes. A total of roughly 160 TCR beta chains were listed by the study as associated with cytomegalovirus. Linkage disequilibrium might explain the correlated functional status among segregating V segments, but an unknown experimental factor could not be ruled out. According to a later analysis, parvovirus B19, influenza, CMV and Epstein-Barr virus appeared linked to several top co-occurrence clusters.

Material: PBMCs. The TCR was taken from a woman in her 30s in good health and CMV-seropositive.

The nucleotide sequence reads as follows: TGTGCCAGCAGCTTGGGAGGGCAGGCAAGCACAGATACGCAGTATTTT. This sequence encodes CASSLGGQASTDTQYF. The chain couples TRBV5-6 to TRBJ2-3; TRBD2 might be the D gene, on 5 matching bases. According to the germline V gene, CDR1 reads SGHDT and CDR2 reads YYEEEE. Cut back by 0 bases and 0 bases, the V and J ends lie 11 bases apart. Counted from cysteine to phenylalanine, this CDR3 has 16 amino acids. Just the 48-base CDR3 DNA is kept, in frame starting at base 1.